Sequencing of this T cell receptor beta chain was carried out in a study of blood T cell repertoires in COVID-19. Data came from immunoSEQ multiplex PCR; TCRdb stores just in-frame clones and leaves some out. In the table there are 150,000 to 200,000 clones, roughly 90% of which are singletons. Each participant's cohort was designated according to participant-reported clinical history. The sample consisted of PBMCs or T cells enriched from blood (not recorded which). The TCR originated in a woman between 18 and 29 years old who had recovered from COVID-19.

The CDR3 protein is CASSLQYEAFF. In DNA, the CDR3 is TGTGCCAGCAGTCTTCAGTATGAAGCTTTCTTT. This sequence joins TRBV28 and TRBJ1-1; D is uncertain. Germline-derived CDR1 and CDR2 are MDHEN and SYDVKM. Trimming stripped 5 bases from V and 7 bases from J, with 8 bases between. The CDR3 runs 11 residues.